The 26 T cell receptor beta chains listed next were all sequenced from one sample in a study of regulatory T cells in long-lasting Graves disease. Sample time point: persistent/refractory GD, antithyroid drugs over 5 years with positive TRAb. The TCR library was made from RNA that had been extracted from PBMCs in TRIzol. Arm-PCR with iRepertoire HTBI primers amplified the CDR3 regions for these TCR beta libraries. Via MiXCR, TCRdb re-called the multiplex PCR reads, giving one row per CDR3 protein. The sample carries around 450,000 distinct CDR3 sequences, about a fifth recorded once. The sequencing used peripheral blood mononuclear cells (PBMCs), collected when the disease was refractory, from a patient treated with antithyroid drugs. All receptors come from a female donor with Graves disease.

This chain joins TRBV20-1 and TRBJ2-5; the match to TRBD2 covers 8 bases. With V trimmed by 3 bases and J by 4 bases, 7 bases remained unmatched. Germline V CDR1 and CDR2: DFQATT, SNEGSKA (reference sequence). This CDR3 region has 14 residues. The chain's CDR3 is CSARSGGRRETQYF. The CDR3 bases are TGCAGTGCTAGGTCTGGCGGGAGGCGAGAGACCCAGTACTTC.

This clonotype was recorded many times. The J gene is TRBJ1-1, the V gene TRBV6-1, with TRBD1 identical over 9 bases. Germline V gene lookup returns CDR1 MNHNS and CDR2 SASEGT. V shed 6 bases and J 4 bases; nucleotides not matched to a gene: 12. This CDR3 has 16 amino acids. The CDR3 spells CASSPRDRAEGTEAFF. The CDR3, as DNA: TGTGCCAGCAGCCCCCGGGACAGGGCAGAGGGCACTGAAGCTTTCTTT.

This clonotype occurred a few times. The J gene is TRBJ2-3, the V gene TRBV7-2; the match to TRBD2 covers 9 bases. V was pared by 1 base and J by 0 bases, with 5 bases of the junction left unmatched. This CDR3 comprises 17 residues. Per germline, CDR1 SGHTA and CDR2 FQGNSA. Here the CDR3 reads CASSLESLAGSTDTQYF. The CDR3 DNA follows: TGTGCCAGCAGCTTAGAGTCCCTAGCGGGGAGCACAGATACGCAGTATTTT. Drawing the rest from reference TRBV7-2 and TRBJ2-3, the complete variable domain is GAGVSQSPSNKVTEKGKDVELRCDPISGHTALYWYRQSLGQGLEFLIYFQGNSAPDKSGLPSDRFSAERTGGSVSTLTIQRTQQEDSAVYLCASSLESLAGSTDTQYFGPGTRLTVL.

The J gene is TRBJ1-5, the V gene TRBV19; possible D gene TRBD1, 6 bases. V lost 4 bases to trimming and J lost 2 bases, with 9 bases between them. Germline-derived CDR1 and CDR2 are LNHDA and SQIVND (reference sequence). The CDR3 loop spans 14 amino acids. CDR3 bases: TGTGCCAGTAGTAACAGGGTGCGCAATCAGCCCCAGCATTTT. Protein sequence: CASSNRVRNQPQHF.

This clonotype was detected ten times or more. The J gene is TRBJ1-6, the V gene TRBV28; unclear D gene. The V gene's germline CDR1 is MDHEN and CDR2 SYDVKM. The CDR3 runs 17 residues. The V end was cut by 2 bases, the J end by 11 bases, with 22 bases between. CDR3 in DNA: TGTGCCAGCAGTTTAGGGTTAAGGCTCGGAGGCCCTCCACCCCTCCACTTT. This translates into CASSLGLRLGGPPPLHF.

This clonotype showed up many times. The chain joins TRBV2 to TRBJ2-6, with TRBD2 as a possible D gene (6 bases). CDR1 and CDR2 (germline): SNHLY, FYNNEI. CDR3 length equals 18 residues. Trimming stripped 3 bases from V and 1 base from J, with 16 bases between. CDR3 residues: CASSDRHRRESGANVLTF. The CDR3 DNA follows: TGTGCCAGCAGTGACAGGCACAGGCGGGAATCTGGGGCCAACGTCCTGACTTTC.

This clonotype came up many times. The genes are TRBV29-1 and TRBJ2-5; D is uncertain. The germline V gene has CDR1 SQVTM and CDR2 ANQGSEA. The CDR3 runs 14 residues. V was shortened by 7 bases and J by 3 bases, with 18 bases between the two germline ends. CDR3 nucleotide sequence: TGCAGCGCCTCAGGACGCGCGTGGGAAGAGACCCAGTACTTC. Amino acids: CSASGRAWEETQYF.

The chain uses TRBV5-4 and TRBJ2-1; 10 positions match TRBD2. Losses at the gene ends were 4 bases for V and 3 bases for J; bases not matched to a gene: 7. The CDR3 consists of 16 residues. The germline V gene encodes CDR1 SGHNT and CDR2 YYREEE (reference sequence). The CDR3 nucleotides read TGTGCCAGCAGCGGGGGACTAGCGATTTACTACAATGAGCAGTTCTTC. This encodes CASSGGLAIYYNEQFF.

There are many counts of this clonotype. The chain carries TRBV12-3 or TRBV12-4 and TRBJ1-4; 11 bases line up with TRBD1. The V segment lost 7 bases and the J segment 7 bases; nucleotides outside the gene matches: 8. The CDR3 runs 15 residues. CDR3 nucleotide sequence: TGTGCCAGCACCTTCGGGGGACAGGGGGTTGAAAAACTGTTTTTT. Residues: CASTFGGQGVEKLFF.

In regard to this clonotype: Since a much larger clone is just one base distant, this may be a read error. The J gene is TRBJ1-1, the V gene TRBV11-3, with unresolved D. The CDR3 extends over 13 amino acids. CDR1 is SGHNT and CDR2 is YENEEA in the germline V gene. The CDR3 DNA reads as TGTGCCGGCAGCTCCAATCAGAACACTGAAGCTTTCTTT. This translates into CAGSSNQNTEAFF.

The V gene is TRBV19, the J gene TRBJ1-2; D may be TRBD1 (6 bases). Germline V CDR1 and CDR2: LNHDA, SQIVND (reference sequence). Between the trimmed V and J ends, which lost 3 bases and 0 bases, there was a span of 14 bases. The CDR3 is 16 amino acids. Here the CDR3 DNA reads TGTGCCAGTAGTATTCCAGGGGCGGCTGCTAACTATGGCTACACCTTC. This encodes CASSIPGAAANYGYTF.

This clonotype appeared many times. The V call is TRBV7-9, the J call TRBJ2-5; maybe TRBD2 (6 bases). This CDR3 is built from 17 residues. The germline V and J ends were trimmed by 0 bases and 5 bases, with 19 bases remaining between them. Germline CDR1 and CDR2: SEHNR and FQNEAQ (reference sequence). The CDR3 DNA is TGTGCCAGCAGCTTAGCAATTGGAGGGAGCGAAGGGGAGACCCAGTACTTC. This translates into CASSLAIGGSEGETQYF.

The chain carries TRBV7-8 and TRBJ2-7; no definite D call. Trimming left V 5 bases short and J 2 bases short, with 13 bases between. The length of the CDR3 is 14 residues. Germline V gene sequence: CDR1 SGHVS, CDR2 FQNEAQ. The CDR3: CASSPRTLAYEQYF. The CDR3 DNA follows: TGTGCCAGCAGCCCACGGACCCTCGCCTACGAGCAGTACTTC. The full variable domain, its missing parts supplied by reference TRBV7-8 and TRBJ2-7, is GAGVSQSPRYKVAKRGQDVALRCDPISGHVSLFWYQQALGQGPEFLTYFQNEAQLDKSGLPSDRFFAERPEGSVSTLKIQRTQQEDSAVYLCASSPRTLAYEQYFGPGTRLTVT.

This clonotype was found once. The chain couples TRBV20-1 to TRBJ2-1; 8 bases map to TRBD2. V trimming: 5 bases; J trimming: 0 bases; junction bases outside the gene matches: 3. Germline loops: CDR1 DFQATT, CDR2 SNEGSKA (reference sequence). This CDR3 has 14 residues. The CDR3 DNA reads TGCAGTGCTCCAAGCGGGAGCTCCTACAATGAGCAGTTCTTC. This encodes CSAPSGSSYNEQFF.

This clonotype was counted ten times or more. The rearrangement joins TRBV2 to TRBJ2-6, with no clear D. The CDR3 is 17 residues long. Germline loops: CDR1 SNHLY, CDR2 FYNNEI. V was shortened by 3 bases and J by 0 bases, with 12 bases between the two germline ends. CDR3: CASSDAAESSGANVLTF. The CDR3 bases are TGTGCCAGCAGTGACGCGGCAGAGAGCTCTGGGGCCAACGTCCTGACTTTC. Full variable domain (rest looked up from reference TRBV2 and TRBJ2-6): EPEVTQTPSHQVTQMGQEVILRCVPISNHLYFYWYRQILGQKVEFLVSFYNNEISEKSEIFDDQFSVERPDGSNFTLKIRSTKLEDSAMYFCASSDAAESSGANVLTFGAGSRLTVL.

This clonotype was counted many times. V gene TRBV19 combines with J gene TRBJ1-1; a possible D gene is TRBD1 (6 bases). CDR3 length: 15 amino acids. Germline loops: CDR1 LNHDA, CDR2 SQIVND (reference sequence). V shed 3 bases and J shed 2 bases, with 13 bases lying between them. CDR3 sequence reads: CASSINPTGNTEAFF. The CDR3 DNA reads TGTGCCAGTAGTATCAACCCGACAGGAAACACTGAAGCTTTCTTT.

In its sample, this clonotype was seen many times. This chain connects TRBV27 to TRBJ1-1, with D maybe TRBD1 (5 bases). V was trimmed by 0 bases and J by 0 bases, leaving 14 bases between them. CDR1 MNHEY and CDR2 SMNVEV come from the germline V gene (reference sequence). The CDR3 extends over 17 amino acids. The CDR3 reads CASSLSYSRGMNTEAFF. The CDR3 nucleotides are TGTGCCAGCAGTTTATCGTATTCTCGGGGCATGAACACTGAAGCTTTCTTT.

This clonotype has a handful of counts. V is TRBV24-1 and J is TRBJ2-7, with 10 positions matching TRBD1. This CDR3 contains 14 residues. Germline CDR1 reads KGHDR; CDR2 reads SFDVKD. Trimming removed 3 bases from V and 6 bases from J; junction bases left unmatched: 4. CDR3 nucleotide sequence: TGTGCCACCAGTGATACGACAGGGGGCGGCGAGCAGTACTTC. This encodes CATSDTTGGGEQYF.

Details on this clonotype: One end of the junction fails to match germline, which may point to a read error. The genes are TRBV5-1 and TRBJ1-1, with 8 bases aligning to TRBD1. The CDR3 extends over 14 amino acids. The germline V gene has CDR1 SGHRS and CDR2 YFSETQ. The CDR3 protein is CASSLRTGWTEAFF. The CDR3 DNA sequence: TGTGCCAGCAGCTTAAGGACAGGGTGGACTGAAGCTTTCTTT.

In nucleotides, the CDR3 is TGTGCCAGTAGTCCAAGGACTAGCGGAAGGTCCTACGAGCAGTACTTC. It yields the protein CASSPRTSGRSYEQYF. The chain links TRBV19 to TRBJ2-7; 10 bases map to TRBD2. Germline assignment: CDR1 LNHDA and CDR2 SQIVND (reference sequence). The length of the CDR3 is 16 residues. V lost 5 bases and J lost 1; bases outside the gene matches: 8.

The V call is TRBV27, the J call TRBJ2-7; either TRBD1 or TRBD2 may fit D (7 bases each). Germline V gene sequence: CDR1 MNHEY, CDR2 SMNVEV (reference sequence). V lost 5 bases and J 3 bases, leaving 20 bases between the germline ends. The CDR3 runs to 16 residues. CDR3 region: CASSPHSGGVDYEQYF. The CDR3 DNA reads TGTGCCAGCAGTCCTCATTCAGGGGGGGTGGACTACGAGCAGTACTTC.

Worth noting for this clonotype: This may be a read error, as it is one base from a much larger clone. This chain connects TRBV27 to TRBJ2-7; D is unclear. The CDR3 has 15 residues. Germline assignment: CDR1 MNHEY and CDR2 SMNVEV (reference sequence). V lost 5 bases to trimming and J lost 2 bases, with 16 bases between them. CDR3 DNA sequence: TGTGCCAGCAGTCTATGGGCAGGCATGGCCTACGAGCAGTACTTC. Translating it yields CASSLWAGMAYEQYF.

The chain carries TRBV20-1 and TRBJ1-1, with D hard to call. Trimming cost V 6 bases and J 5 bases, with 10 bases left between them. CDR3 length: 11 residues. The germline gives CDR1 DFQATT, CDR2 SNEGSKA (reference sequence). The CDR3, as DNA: TGCAGTGCCCTCCGGGAGACTGAAGCTTTCTTT. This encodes CSALRETEAFF.

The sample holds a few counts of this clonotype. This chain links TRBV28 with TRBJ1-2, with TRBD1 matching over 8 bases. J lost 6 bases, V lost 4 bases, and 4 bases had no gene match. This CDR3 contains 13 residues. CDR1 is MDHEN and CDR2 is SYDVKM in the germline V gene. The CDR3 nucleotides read TGTGCCAGCAGTTCGTACAGGGGGGATGGCTACACCTTC. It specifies CASSSYRGDGYTF.

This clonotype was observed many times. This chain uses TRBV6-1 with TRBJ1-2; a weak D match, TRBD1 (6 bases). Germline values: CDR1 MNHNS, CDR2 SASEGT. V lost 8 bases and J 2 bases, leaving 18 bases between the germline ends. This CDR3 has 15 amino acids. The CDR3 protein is CASYTRGAKNYGYTF. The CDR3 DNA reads TGTGCCAGCTACACGCGGGGGGCGAAGAACTATGGCTACACCTTC.

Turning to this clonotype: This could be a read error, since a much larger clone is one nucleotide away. CDR3 sequence (DNA): TGCGCCAGCAGCTTGACAGGCACCCTCTCCTACAAGCAGTACTTC. Translating it yields CASSLTGTLSYKQYF. The chain carries TRBV5-1 and TRBJ2-7; maybe TRBD1 (5 bases). Germline V CDR1 and CDR2: SGHRS, YFSETQ. CDR3 size: 15 residues.